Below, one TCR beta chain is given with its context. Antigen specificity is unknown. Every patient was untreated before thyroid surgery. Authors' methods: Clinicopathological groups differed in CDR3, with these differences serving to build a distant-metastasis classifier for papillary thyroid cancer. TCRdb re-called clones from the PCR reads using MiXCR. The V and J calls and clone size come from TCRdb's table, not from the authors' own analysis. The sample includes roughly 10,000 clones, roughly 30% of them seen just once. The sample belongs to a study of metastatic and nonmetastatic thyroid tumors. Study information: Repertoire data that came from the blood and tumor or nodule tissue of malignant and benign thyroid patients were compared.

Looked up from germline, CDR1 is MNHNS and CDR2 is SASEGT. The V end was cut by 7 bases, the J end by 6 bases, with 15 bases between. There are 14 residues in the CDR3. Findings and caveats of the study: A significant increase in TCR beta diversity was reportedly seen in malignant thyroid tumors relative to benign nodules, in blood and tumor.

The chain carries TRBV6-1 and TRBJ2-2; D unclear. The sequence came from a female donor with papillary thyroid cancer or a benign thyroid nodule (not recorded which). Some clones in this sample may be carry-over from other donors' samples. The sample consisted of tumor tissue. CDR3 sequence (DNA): TGTGCCAGCACTAAGATGGGCGCATCCGGGGAGCTGTTTTTT. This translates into CASTKMGASGELFF.